This T cell receptor beta chain was sequenced in a study of blood T cell repertoires in COVID-19. Measured with immunoSEQ multiplex PCR; TCRdb has only the in-frame clones, and not every one. The sample has a few hundred thousand clones, roughly 84% seen once. The ends lost 7 bases at V and 5 bases at J; junction bases unmatched: 11. The length of the CDR3 is 15 residues. Germline V gene sequence: CDR1 SGHAT, CDR2 FQNNGV. The receptor was isolated from a middle-aged woman who had recovered from COVID-19. V and J are TRBV11-2 and TRBJ2-3; 8 positions match TRBD2. The sample consisted of peripheral blood. The CDR3 loop is CASTLGRGVQDTQYF. The DNA for the CDR3 is TGTGCCAGCACCCTTGGGCGGGGGGTACAAGATACGCAGTATTTT.